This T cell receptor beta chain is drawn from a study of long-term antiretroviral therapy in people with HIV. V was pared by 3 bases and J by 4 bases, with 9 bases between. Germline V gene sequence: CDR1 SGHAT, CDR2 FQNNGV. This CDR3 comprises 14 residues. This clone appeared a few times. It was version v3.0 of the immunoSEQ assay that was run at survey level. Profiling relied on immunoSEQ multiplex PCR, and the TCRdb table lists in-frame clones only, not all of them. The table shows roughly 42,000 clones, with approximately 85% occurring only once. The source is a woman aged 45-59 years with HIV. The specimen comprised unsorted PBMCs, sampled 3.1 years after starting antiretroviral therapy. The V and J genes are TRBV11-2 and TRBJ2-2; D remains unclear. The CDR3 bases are TGTGCCAGCAGCTTTTATGACGGCACCGGGGAGCTGTTTTTT. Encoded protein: CASSFYDGTGELFF.